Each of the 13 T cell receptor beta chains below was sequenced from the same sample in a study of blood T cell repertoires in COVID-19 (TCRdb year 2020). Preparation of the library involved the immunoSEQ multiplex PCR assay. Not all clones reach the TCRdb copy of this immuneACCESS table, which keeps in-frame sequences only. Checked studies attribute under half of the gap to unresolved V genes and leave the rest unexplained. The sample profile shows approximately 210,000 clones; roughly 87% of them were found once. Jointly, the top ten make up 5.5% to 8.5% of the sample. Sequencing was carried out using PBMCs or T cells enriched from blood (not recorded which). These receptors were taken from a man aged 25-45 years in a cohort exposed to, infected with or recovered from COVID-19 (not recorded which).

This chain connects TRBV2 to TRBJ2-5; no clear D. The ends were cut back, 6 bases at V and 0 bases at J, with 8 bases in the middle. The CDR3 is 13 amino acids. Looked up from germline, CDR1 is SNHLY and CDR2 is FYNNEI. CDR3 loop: CASSIGYQETQYF. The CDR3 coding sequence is TGTGCCAGCAGCATCGGTTACCAAGAGACCCAGTACTTC. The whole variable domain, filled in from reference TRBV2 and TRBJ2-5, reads EPEVTQTPSHQVTQMGQEVILRCVPISNHLYFYWYRQILGQKVEFLVSFYNNEISEKSEIFDDQFSVERPDGSNFTLKIRSTKLEDSAMYFCASSIGYQETQYFGPGTRLLVL.

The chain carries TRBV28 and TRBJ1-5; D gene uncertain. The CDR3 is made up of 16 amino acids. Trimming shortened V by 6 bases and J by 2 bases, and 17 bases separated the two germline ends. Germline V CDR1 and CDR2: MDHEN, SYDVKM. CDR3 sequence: CASSPAEGRGNQPQHF. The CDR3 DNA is TGTGCCAGCAGCCCGGCGGAAGGGAGAGGCAATCAGCCCCAGCATTTT.

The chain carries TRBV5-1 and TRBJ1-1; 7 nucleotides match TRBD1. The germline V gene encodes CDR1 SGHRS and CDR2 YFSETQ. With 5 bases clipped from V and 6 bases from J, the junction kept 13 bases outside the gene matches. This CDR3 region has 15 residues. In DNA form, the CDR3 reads TGCGCCAGCAGTCGAAGTACAGGGGCCCGTGCTGAAGCTTTCTTT. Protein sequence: CASSRSTGARAEAFF.

The CDR3 loop reads CATSDFGQDPRDTEAFF. Here the CDR3 DNA reads TGTGCCACCAGTGATTTCGGTCAGGATCCACGAGACACTGAAGCTTTCTTT. The chain has TRBV24-1 and TRBJ1-1; D remains unclear. The CDR3 contains 17 residues. CDR1 and CDR2 from the germline V gene are KGHDR and SFDVKD. Trimming pared 1 base from V and 3 bases from J, leaving 17 bases between.

CDR3 sequence reads: CASITRRDTGELFF. The CDR3 coding sequence is TGTGCCAGCATAACAAGGCGGGACACCGGGGAGCTGTTTTTT. V and J are TRBV28 and TRBJ2-2; D might be TRBD2 (5 bases). The CDR3 covers 14 residues. Trimming pared 7 bases from V and 3 bases from J, leaving 12 bases between. Germline assignment: CDR1 MDHEN and CDR2 SYDVKM.

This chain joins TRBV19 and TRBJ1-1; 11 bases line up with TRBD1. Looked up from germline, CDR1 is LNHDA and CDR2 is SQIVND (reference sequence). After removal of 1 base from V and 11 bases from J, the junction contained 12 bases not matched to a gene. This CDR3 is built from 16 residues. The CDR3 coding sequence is TGTGCCAGTAGTATAGTCGACCATTGGGACAGGGGGAACGCTTTCTTT. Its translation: CASSIVDHWDRGNAFF. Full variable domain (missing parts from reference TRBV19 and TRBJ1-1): DGGITQSPKYLFRKEGQNVTLSCEQNLNHDAMYWYRQDPGQGLRLIYYSQIVNDFQKGDIAEGYSVSREKKESFPLTVTSAQKNPTAFYLCASSIVDHWDRGNAFFGQGTRLTVV.

Here the CDR3 reads CASSLGDRSNTEAFF. Written as DNA, the CDR3 is TGTGCCAGCAGTTTAGGGGACAGATCGAACACTGAAGCTTTCTTT. This sequence joins TRBV28 and TRBJ1-1; 7 bases line up with TRBD1. The CDR3 extends over 15 amino acids. In germline, CDR1 is MDHEN, CDR2 SYDVKM. With 2 bases clipped from V and 1 base from J, the junction kept 4 bases outside the gene matches.

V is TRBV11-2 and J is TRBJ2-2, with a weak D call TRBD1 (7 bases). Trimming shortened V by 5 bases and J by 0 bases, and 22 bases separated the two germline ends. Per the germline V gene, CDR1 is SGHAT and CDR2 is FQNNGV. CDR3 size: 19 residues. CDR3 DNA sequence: TGTGCCAGCAGCAAGTTACCGGGACAGAGGGACTCGAACACCGGGGAGCTGTTTTTT. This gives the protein CASSKLPGQRDSNTGELFF.

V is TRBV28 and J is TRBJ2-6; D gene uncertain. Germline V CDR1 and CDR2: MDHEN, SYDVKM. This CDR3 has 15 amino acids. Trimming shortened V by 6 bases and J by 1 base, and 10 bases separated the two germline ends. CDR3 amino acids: CASSSPTSGANVLTF. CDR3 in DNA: TGTGCCAGCAGCTCCCCCACATCTGGGGCCAACGTCCTGACTTTC.

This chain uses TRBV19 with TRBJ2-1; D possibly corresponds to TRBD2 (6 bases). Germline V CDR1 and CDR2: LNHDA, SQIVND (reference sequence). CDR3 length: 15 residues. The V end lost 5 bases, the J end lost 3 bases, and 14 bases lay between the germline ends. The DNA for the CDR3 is TGTGCCAGTAGTCCTAGCGAAGTAGTCTACAATGAGCAGTTCTTC. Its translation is CASSPSEVVYNEQFF.

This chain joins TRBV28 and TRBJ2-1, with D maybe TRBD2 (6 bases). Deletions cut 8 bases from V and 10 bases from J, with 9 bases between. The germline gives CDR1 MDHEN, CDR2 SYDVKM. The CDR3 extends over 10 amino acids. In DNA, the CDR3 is TGTGCCAGCGGCCGGGGGGAGCAGTTCTTC. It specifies CASGRGEQFF.

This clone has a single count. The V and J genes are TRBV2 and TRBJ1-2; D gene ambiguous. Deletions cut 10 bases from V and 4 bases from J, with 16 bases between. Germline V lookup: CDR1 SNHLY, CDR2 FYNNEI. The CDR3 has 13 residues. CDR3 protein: CATLGLLSYGYTF. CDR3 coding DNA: TGTGCCACACTAGGACTTCTTAGCTATGGCTACACCTTC.

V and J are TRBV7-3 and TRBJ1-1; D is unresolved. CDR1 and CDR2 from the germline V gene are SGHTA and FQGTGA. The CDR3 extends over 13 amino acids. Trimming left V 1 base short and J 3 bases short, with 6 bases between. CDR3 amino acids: CASSLSRDTEAFF. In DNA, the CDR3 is TGTGCCAGCAGCTTAAGTAGAGACACTGAAGCTTTCTTT.